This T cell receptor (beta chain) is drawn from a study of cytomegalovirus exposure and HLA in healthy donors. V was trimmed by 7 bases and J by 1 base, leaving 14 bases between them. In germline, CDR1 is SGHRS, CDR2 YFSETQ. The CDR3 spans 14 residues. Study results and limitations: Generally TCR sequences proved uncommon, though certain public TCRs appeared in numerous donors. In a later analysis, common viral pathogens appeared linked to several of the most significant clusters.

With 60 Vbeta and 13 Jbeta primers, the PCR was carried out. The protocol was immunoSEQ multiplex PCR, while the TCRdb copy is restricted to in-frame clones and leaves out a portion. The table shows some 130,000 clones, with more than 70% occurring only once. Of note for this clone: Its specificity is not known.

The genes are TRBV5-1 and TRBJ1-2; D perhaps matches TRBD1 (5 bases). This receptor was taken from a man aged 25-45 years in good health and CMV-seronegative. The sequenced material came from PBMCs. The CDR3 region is CASYEMGGNYGYTF. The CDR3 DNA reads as TGCGCCAGCTACGAGATGGGGGGTAACTATGGCTACACCTTC.